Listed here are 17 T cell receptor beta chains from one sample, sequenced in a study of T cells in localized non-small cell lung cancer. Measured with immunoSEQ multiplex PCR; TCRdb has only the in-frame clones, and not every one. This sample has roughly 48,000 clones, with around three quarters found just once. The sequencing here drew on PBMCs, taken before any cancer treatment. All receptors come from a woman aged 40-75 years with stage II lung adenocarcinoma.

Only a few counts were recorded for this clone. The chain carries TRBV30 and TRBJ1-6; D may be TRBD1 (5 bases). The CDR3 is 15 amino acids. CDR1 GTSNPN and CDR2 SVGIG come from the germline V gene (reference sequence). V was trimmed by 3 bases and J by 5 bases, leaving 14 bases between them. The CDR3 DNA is TGTGCCTGGAGATTGAGGGACGGCAATAATTCACCCCTCCACTTT. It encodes CAWRLRDGNNSPLHF.

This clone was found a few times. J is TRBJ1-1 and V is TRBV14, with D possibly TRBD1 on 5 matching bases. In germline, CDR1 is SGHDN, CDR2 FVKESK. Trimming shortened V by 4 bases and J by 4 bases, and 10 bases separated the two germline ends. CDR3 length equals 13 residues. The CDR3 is CASSRFQGTEAFF. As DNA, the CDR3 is TGTGCCAGCAGCCGTTTCCAGGGCACTGAAGCTTTCTTT.

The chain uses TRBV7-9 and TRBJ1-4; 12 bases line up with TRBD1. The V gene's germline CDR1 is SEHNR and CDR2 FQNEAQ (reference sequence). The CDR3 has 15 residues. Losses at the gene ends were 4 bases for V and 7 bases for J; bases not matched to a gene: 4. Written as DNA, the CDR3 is TGTGCCAGCAGCTCACCGGGACAGGGGGCTGAAAAACTGTTTTTT. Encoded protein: CASSSPGQGAEKLFF.

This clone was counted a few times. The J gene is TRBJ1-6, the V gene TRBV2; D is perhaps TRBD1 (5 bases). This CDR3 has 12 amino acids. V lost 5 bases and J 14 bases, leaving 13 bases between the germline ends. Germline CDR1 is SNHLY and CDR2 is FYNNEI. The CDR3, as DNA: TGTGCCAGCAGTCGGGACGGCGTGGCCCTCCACTTT. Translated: CASSRDGVALHF.

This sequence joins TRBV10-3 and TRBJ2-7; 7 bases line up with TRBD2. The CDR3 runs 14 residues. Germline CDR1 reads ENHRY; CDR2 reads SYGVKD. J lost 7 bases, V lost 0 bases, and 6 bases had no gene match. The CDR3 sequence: CAISESSGVAEQYF. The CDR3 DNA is TGTGCCATCAGTGAGTCAAGCGGGGTGGCTGAGCAGTACTTC.

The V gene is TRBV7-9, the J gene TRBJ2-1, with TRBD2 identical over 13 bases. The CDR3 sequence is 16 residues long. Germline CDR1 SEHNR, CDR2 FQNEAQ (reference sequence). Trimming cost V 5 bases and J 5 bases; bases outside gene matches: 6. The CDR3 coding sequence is TGTGCCAGCAGCACCCGACTAGCGGGGGGAAACAATGAGCAGTTCTTC. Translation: CASSTRLAGGNNEQFF.

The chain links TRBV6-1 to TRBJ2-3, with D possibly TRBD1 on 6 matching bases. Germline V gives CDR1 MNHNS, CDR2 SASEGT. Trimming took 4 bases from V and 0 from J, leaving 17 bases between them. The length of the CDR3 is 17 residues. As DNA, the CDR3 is TGTGCCAGCAGTGTATTCGTGGGGGCCAAAAGCACAGATACGCAGTATTTT. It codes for CASSVFVGAKSTDTQYF.

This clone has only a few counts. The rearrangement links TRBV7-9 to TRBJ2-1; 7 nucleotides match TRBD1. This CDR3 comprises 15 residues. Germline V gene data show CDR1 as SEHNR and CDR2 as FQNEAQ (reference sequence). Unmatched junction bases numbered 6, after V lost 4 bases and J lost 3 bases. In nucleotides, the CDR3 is TGTGCCAGCAGCTCTTCGACAGGGAGCTACAATGAGCAGTTCTTC. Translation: CASSSSTGSYNEQFF.

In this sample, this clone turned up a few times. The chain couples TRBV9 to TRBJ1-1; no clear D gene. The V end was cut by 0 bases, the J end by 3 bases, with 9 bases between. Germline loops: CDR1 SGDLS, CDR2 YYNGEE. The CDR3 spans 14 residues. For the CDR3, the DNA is TGTGCCAGCAGCGTAGAGGCAGGATACACTGAAGCTTTCTTT. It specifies CASSVEAGYTEAFF.

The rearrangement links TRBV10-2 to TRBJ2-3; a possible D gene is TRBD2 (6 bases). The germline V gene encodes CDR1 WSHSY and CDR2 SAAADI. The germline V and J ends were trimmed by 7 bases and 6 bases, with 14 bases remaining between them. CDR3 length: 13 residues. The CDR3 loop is CASTGTWGDTQYF. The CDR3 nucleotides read TGCGCCAGCACCGGGACTTGGGGGGATACGCAGTATTTT.

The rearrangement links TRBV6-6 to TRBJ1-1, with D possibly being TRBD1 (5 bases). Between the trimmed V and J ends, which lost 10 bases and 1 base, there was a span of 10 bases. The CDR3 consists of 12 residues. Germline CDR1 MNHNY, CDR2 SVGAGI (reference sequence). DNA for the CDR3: TGTGCCACCATGGACACGAACACTGAAGCTTTCTTT. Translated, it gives CATMDTNTEAFF.

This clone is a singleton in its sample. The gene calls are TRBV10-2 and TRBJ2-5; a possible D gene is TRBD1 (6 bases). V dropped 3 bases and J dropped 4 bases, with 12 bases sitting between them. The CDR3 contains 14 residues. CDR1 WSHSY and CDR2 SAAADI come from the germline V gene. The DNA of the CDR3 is TGCGCCAGCAGTGACCAGGGGAGACGAGAGACCCAGTACTTC. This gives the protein CASSDQGRRETQYF.

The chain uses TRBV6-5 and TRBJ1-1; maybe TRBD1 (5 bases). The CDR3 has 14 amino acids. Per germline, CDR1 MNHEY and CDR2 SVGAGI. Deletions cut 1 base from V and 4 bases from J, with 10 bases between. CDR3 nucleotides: TGTGCCAGCAGTTACTTAGGGGTGGGCACTGAAGCTTTCTTT. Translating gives CASSYLGVGTEAFF.

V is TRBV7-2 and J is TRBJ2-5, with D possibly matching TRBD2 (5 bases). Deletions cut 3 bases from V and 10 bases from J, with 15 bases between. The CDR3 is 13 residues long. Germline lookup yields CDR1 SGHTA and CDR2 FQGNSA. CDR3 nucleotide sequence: TGTGCCAGCAGCTTTGCTGAACGGGATAGCCAGTACTTC. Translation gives CASSFAERDSQYF.

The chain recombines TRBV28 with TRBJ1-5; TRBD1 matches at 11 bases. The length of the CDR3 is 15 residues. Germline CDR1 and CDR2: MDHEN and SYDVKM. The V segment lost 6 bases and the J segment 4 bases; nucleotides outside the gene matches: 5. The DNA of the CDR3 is TGTGCCAGCAGGCGGGGACAGGGGGGAAATCAGCCCCAGCATTTT. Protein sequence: CASRRGQGGNQPQHF. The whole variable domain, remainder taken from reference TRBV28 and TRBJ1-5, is DVKVTQSSRYLVKRTGEKVFLECVQDMDHENMFWYRQDPGLGLRLIYFSYDVKMKEKGDIPEGYSVSREKKERFSLILESASTNQTSMYLCASRRGQGGNQPQHFGDGTRLSIL.

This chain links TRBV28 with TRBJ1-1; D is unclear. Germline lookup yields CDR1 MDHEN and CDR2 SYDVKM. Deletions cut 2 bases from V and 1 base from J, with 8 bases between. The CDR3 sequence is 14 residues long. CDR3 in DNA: TGTGCCAGCAGTTTAACAGTGAAGAACACTGAAGCTTTCTTT. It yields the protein CASSLTVKNTEAFF.

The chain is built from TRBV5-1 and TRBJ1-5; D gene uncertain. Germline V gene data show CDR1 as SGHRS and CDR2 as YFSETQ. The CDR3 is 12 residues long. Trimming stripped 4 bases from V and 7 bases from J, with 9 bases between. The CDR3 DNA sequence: TGCGCCAGCAGCGACCCGGGCCAGCCCCAGCATTTT. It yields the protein CASSDPGQPQHF. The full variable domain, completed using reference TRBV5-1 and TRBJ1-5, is KAGVTQTPRYLIKTRGQQVTLSCSPISGHRSVSWYQQTPGQGLQFLFEYFSETQRNKGNFPGRFSGRQFSNSRSEMNVSTLELGDSALYLCASSDPGQPQHFGDGTRLSIL.